The 19 T cell receptor beta chains reported below all come from one sample, sequenced in a study of cytomegalovirus exposure and HLA in healthy donors. The PCR used 60 Vbeta and 13 Jbeta primers. Profiling relied on immunoSEQ multiplex PCR, and the TCRdb table lists in-frame clones only, not all of them. The table has some 150,000 clones, about 72% seen once. Sequencing input: PBMCs. Receptor source: a man in his 60s in good health and CMV-seronegative.

The V gene is TRBV5-1, the J gene TRBJ2-1; 9 positions match TRBD2. CDR1 and CDR2 from the germline V gene are SGHRS and YFSETQ. The CDR3 runs 17 residues. Trimming at V came to 4 bases and at J to 7 bases, leaving 15 bases not matched to a gene. The DNA for the CDR3 is TGCGCCAGCAGCCAATTAATAGCGGGAGACGTCGTGAATGAGCAGTTCTTC. Protein: CASSQLIAGDVVNEQFF.

This sequence joins TRBV14 and TRBJ1-2; D might be TRBD1 (5 bases). CDR3 size: 17 residues. V lost 4 bases and J 2 bases, leaving 20 bases between the germline ends. From germline, CDR1 is SGHDN and CDR2 FVKESK. Here the CDR3 DNA reads TGTGCCAGCAGCCCGCTGGAGGGGTCGGTGCACAACTATGGCTACACCTTC. The encoded protein is CASSPLEGSVHNYGYTF. Together with reference TRBV14 and TRBJ1-2, the CDR3 gives the full variable domain: EAGVTQFPSHSVIEKGQTVTLRCDPISGHDNLYWYRRVMGKEIKFLLHFVKESKQDESGMPNNRFLAERTGGTYSTLKVQPAELEDSGVYFCASSPLEGSVHNYGYTFGSGTRLTVV.

The chain has TRBV5-8 and TRBJ1-4; 10 nucleotides align to TRBD1. Germline trimming cut 5 bases from V and 2 bases from J; bases unmatched to any gene: 3. The length of the CDR3 is 15 residues. In germline, CDR1 is SGHTS, CDR2 YDEGEE. The CDR3 here is CASRRQGATNEKLFF. In DNA form, the CDR3 reads TGTGCCAGCAGAAGACAGGGGGCCACTAATGAAAAACTGTTTTTT.

This chain joins TRBV6-5 and TRBJ1-1; the D is unclear. The CDR3 contains 13 residues. The germline V gene encodes CDR1 MNHEY and CDR2 SVGAGI. Between the trimmed V and J ends, which lost 6 bases and 6 bases, there was a span of 14 bases. The DNA for the CDR3 is TGTGCCAGCAGGCCGATGGAACGGGCTGAAGCTTTCTTT. The encoded protein is CASRPMERAEAFF.

The V call is TRBV27, the J call TRBJ2-1, with 8 bases fitting TRBD1. The CDR3 extends over 16 amino acids. The J segment lost 0 bases and the V segment lost 6 bases, leaving 7 bases of the junction unmatched. From germline, CDR1 is MNHEY and CDR2 SMNVEV (reference sequence). CDR3 loop: CASRTGTGSSYNEQFF. Here the CDR3 DNA reads TGTGCCAGCAGGACGGGGACAGGCAGCTCCTACAATGAGCAGTTCTTC.

The V and J genes are TRBV2 and TRBJ2-1; 15 bases align to TRBD2. The V segment lost 2 bases and the J segment 9 bases; nucleotides outside the gene matches: 5. CDR1 SNHLY and CDR2 FYNNEI come from the germline V gene. The CDR3 has 16 amino acids. CDR3 region: CASSELGLAGGVEQFF. The CDR3 DNA sequence: TGTGCCAGCAGTGAACTAGGACTAGCGGGGGGGGTTGAGCAGTTCTTC.

The chain employs TRBV5-1 and TRBJ2-4, with 7 bases lining up with TRBD1. With 3 bases clipped from V and 8 bases from J, the junction kept 8 bases outside the gene matches. The CDR3 runs 14 residues. In germline, CDR1 is SGHRS, CDR2 YFSETQ. DNA of the CDR3: TGCGCCAGCAGCTGGGGCAGGGGGAGCGACATTCAGTACTTC. Translation gives CASSWGRGSDIQYF.

V and J are TRBV19 and TRBJ2-1, with D uncertain. V shed 1 base and J shed 5 bases, with 15 bases lying between them. The CDR3 consists of 16 residues. Germline V gene sequence: CDR1 LNHDA, CDR2 SQIVND (reference sequence). The DNA for the CDR3 is TGTGCCAGTAGTATAGTCGCAGGTCTGAGAAACAATGAGCAGTTCTTC. Its translation: CASSIVAGLRNNEQFF.

The chain joins TRBV6-5 to TRBJ2-7; tentative D call: TRBD2 (5 bases). Per germline, CDR1 MNHEY and CDR2 SVGAGI. The CDR3 totals 14 residues. V lost 0 bases, J lost 8 bases, and 14 bases lay in between. This chain's CDR3 is CASSYSRTGLQQYF. DNA for the CDR3: TGTGCCAGCAGTTACTCGAGGACTGGCCTGCAGCAGTACTTC.

V is TRBV9 and J is TRBJ2-2; TRBD2 is a possible D gene (6 bases). Germline CDR1 SGDLS, CDR2 YYNGEE. V lost 4 bases and J lost 6, with 19 bases in between. This CDR3 is built from 16 residues. CDR3 sequence reads: CASSLLGSPGAGELFF. In DNA form, the CDR3 reads TGTGCCAGCAGCCTCCTCGGGAGTCCGGGGGCCGGGGAGCTGTTTTTT.

The chain employs TRBV19 and TRBJ2-6; 11 bases align to TRBD1. V dropped 5 bases and J dropped 0; count of bases not matched to a gene: 12. CDR3 length equals 20 residues. Germline assignment: CDR1 LNHDA and CDR2 SQIVND (reference sequence). The CDR3: CASSGGTGGRPISGANVLTF. CDR3 DNA sequence: TGTGCCAGTAGTGGGGGGACAGGGGGACGGCCGATCTCTGGGGCCAACGTCCTGACTTTC. The full variable domain, in which reference TRBV19 and TRBJ2-6 provide the parts outside the CDR3, is DGGITQSPKYLFRKEGQNVTLSCEQNLNHDAMYWYRQDPGQGLRLIYYSQIVNDFQKGDIAEGYSVSREKKESFPLTVTSAQKNPTAFYLCASSGGTGGRPISGANVLTFGAGSRLTVL.

This chain connects TRBV15 to TRBJ2-2, with D possibly being TRBD2 (6 bases). The V and J ends lost 5 bases and 4 bases respectively, with 11 bases between them. CDR3 size: 14 residues. Germline CDR1 and CDR2: LNHNV and YYDKDF (reference sequence). In nucleotides, the CDR3 is TGTGCCACCAGCCTAGCGTTGGGCACCGGGGAGCTGTTTTTT. It yields the protein CATSLALGTGELFF. Together with reference TRBV15 and TRBJ2-2, the CDR3 gives the full variable domain: DAMVIQNPRYQVTQFGKPVTLSCSQTLNHNVMYWYQQKSSQAPKLLFHYYDKDFNNEADTPDNFQSRRPNTSFCFLDIRSPGLGDTAMYLCATSLALGTGELFFGEGSRLTVL.

With respect to this clone: This specimen includes other DNA sequences encoding the same CDR3. The chain combines TRBV6-5 with TRBJ2-1; D may be TRBD2 (5 bases). The CDR3 has 15 amino acids. CDR1 MNHEY and CDR2 SVGAGI come from the germline V gene. V was shortened by 5 bases and J by 10 bases, with 21 bases between the two germline ends. The CDR3 coding sequence is TGTGCCAGCAGTCCACAGCCCGGACTTAGTGGAGAGCAGTTCTTC. Translation: CASSPQPGLSGEQFF.

The sample holds a few counts of this clone. The J gene is TRBJ2-5, the V gene TRBV6-1, with 7 positions matching TRBD1. The trim removed 3 bases at V and 5 bases at J, leaving 6 bases unmatched. The germline gives CDR1 MNHNS, CDR2 SASEGT. The CDR3 runs 14 residues. The CDR3 DNA is TGTGCCAGCAGTGATCAAGGGGGCTGGGAGACCCAGTACTTC. Protein: CASSDQGGWETQYF.

The chain couples TRBV11-3 to TRBJ1-1, with D unclear. V gave up 5 bases and J gave up 2 bases, with 9 bases separating them. The CDR3 contains 13 residues. Germline CDR1 and CDR2: SGHNT and YENEEA. The CDR3 is CASSRVSNTEAFF. CDR3 DNA: TGTGCCAGCAGCCGCGTAAGTAACACTGAAGCTTTCTTT. The full variable domain, completed using reference TRBV11-3 and TRBJ1-1, is EAGVVQSPRYKIIEKKQPVAFWCNPISGHNTLYWYLQNLGQGPELLIRYENEEAVDDSQLPKDRFSAERLKGVDSTLKIQPAELGDSAVYLCASSRVSNTEAFFGQGTRLTVV.

The gene calls are TRBV7-9 and TRBJ2-7; 7 nucleotides line up with TRBD1. The trim removed 2 bases at V and 2 bases at J, leaving 3 bases unmatched. There are 14 residues in the CDR3. The germline V gene has CDR1 SEHNR and CDR2 FQNEAQ (reference sequence). Here the CDR3 DNA reads TGTGCCAGCAGCTTAAGGACAGGAGCCTACGAGCAGTACTTC. It codes for CASSLRTGAYEQYF.

V usage is TRBV6-4 and J usage is TRBJ2-1; TRBD2 aligns across 14 bases. The germline CDR1 and CDR2 sequences are MRHNA and SNTAGT. The J segment lost 9 bases and the V segment lost 6 bases, leaving 7 bases of the junction unmatched. The CDR3 is 15 amino acids. As DNA, the CDR3 is TGTGCCAGCAGGCGACTAGCGGGAGGGCCGGGTGAGCAGTTCTTC. Protein product: CASRRLAGGPGEQFF.

CDR3 DNA sequence: TGTGCCAGCAGTTACTCTGCTAGCGGTGACATCTACGAGCAGTACTTC. This encodes CASSYSASGDIYEQYF. The chain joins TRBV6-5 to TRBJ2-7, with 7 bases matching TRBD2. V trimming: 0 bases; J trimming: 3 bases; junction bases outside the gene matches: 8. CDR3 length: 16 amino acids. Germline assignment: CDR1 MNHEY and CDR2 SVGAGI.

The chain recombines TRBV7-8 with TRBJ1-2; D possibly corresponds to TRBD1 (6 bases). The CDR3 is 13 residues long. Germline lookup yields CDR1 SGHVS and CDR2 FQNEAQ. The V gene lost 5 bases and the J gene lost 4 bases, with 11 bases spanning the gap. The DNA for the CDR3 is TGTGCCAGCAGCCTCACAGGGATCTATGGCTACACCTTC. Its translation is CASSLTGIYGYTF.